Detailed here is one T cell receptor beta chain. CDR1 KGHDR and CDR2 SFDVKD come from the germline V gene. With V trimmed by 0 bases and J by 4 bases, 4 bases remained unmatched. This CDR3 region has 16 residues. These data originate in a study of blood T cells in healthy people across ages. A second PCR, run for roughly 7 to 11 cycles, used a sample-barcoded 5' primer plus a J-beta primer mix. TCRdb redid the calling of the 5' RACE reads with MiXCR, one entry per CDR3 protein. The table shows roughly 800,000 distinct CDR3 sequences, with roughly 25% occurring only once. The data also belong to a second study, concerning T cells of mothers and their children. That study reports: Three healthy Caucasian mothers, along with their six children, were the donors. Both sample barcodes and 2-4 random nucleotides came from the M1S primer of the second PCR. Every mother supplied over 8 million TCR beta CDR3 reads and every child about 3 million.

The receptor was isolated from a boy between 10 and 17 years old in good health. Specimen: blood. The chain joins TRBV24-1 to TRBJ2-3; TRBD1 matches 9 bases. In nucleotides, the CDR3 is TGTGCCACCAGTGATTTGAGGGACAGGGTTCCAGATACGCAGTATTTT. Translation gives CATSDLRDRVPDTQYF.